This TCR beta chain was identified in a study of cytomegalovirus exposure and HLA in healthy donors. Study information: In a later analysis, the roughly 120 validation repertoires were reported to have used the same platform as the approximately 700 first-cohort repertoires.

The germline V gene has CDR1 MGHDK and CDR2 SYGVNS. CDR3 length: 15 residues. Trimming cost V 8 bases and J 10 bases; bases outside gene matches: 12. The repertoire was sequenced with immunoSEQ multiplex PCR; TCRdb's copy has only in-frame clones and lacks some. Here the sample spans about 310,000 clones, 88% being singletons. To note about this clone: The antigen is unknown.

Notes on the study in general: Researchers catalogued approximately 170 TCR beta chains as cytomegalovirus-associated.

This receptor was identified in a man aged 25 to 40 in good health and CMV-seronegative. J is TRBJ2-1 and V is TRBV25-1, with TRBD2 matching 12 bases. Source material: PBMCs. CDR3 in amino acids: CASSPPSGGAWEQFF. The DNA of the CDR3 is TGTGCCAGCTCACCCCCTAGCGGGGGGGCATGGGAGCAGTTCTTC.